These 6 T cell receptor beta chains were sequenced from one sample in a study of CXCR3-negative and CXCR3-positive naive CD8 T cells. The libraries of TRB cDNA were prepared using 5' RACE with UMI labels. No DNA is given; TCRdb re-called the 5' RACE reads and lists each CDR3 protein once. Its listing shows tens of thousands of distinct CDR3 sequences. Sequencing input: memory CD8+ T cells from blood. These receptors all stem from a human donor in good health. Some clones in this sample may be carry-over from other donors' samples.

This chain links TRBV7-9 with TRBJ2-5. Germline V gene sequence: CDR1 SEHNR, CDR2 FQNEAQ (reference sequence). The CDR3 is 12 residues long. CDR3: CASISYTETQYF.

CDR3 region: CASSQNGGGNYEQYF. The V and J genes are TRBV4-1 and TRBJ2-7; TCRdb selects TRBD1, and the lack of DNA leaves this call unchecked. This CDR3 is built from 15 residues. Germline CDR1 MGHRA, CDR2 YSYEKL.

V gene TRBV27 combines with J gene TRBJ1-2. Germline V gives CDR1 MNHEY, CDR2 SMNVEV (reference sequence). The CDR3 loop spans 14 amino acids. Here the CDR3 reads CASSLSVQTAGYTF.

The J gene is TRBJ1-5, the V gene TRBV29-1; TCRdb's D call of TRBD1 is untestable without DNA. From germline, CDR1 is SQVTM and CDR2 ANQGSEA. CDR3 length: 17 residues. Here the CDR3 reads CSAVFGTGVLGNQPQHF.

This chain connects TRBV11-3 to TRBJ1-1; absent DNA, TCRdb's TRBD1 call cannot be checked. The CDR3 has 14 amino acids. The germline CDR1 and CDR2 sequences are SGHNT and YENEEA. CDR3 sequence reads: CASSSDREGTEAFF.

This chain connects TRBV7-9 to TRBJ2-1. The CDR3 extends over 14 amino acids. Germline CDR1 and CDR2: SEHNR and FQNEAQ (reference sequence). CDR3 region: CASSRGGSYNEQFF.